This is a list of T cell receptor beta chains from one sample in a study of T cells after yellow fever vaccination. TCRdb analysed the 5' RACE reads with MiXCR anew, one entry per CDR3 protein. This sample yields roughly 120,000 distinct CDR3 sequences, of which more than 6% are seen a single time; roughly 2.5% belongs to the top ten. The sequences come from CD4+ T cells sorted from PBMCs, collected more than 8 days after the first yellow fever vaccination. The receptors stem from a man aged 18 to 29 who received the YFV17D yellow fever vaccine. Both conserved end residues are part of each CDR3. The D gene is left open where the match is weak. Part of the rows lack a size; the others show once, few, many or a class for expanded clones.

CASSPLAQLSPGANVLTF TGTGCCAGCTCACCGTTAGCACAGTTGTCTCCTGGGGCCAACGTCCTGACTTTC - TRBJ2-6 TRBV18 -
CASRSGGGSGDTQYF TGTGCCAGCAGGTCTGGTGGGGGTTCGGGAGATACGCAGTATTTT - TRBJ2-3 TRBV12-3/TRBV12-4 many
CASSFRSVTLPDQPQHF TGTGCCAGCAGCTTTCGGTCAGTGACACTTCCAGATCAGCCCCAGCATTTT - TRBJ1-5 TRBV5-6 many
CASSPILDTQYF TGTGCCAGCAGCCCCATCCTAGATACGCAGTATTTT - TRBJ2-3 TRBV11-2 many
CASSLRWADTQYF TGTGCCAGCAGCCTCAGATGGGCAGATACGCAGTATTTT - TRBJ2-3 TRBV7-3 many
CAITWDSNEQYF TGTGCCATCACTTGGGACTCTAACGAGCAGTACTTC - TRBJ2-7 TRBV10-3 many
CASSLIALAGYRDTQYF TGTGCCAGCAGCTTGATCGCGCTAGCGGGGTATAGAGATACGCAGTATTTT TRBD2 TRBJ2-3 TRBV5-6 many
CASSPLRDSIAAGELFF TGTGCCAGCTCACCTCTCCGGGACAGCATAGCGGCCGGGGAGCTGTTTTTT - TRBJ2-2 TRBV18 -
CASSYSGGGQPQHF TGTGCCAGCAGTTACTCGGGAGGCGGTCAACCCCAGCATTTT - TRBJ1-5 TRBV6-5 many
CASSSEGADTQYF TGCGCCAGCAGCTCCGAGGGAGCAGATACGCAGTATTTT - TRBJ2-3 TRBV5-1 many
CASSPLTSGGSYNEQFF TGCGCCAGCAGCCCGCTAACTAGCGGGGGCTCCTACAATGAGCAGTTCTTC TRBD2 TRBJ2-1 TRBV4-1 many
CASSYMTGGDTEAFF TGTGCCAGCAGTTATATGACAGGGGGGGACACTGAAGCTTTCTTT TRBD1 TRBJ1-1 TRBV2 many
CASSYYRGRTDTQYF TGTGCCAGCAGTTACTACAGGGGGCGCACAGATACGCAGTATTTT TRBD1 TRBJ2-3 TRBV6-5 many
CASRPGWASSRETQYF TGTGCCAGCAGGCCCGGCTGGGCGTCGTCCAGGGAGACCCAGTACTTC - TRBJ2-5 TRBV12-3/TRBV12-4 many
CASSPGEDTQYF TGTGCCAGCTCACCCGGGGAAGATACGCAGTATTTT - TRBJ2-3 TRBV18 many
CASRTYTASNQPQHF TGTGCCAGCAGAACCTACACAGCCAGCAATCAGCCCCAGCATTTT - TRBJ1-5 TRBV6-2/TRBV6-3 many
CASSLLPHPSGEAFF TGTGCCAGCAGCTTGTTGCCACACCCCTCGGGAGAAGCTTTCTTT - TRBJ1-1 TRBV7-6 many
CASSYSGVAGGGETQYF TGTGCCAGCAGTTACTCAGGGGTAGCAGGGGGGGGAGAGACCCAGTACTTC - TRBJ2-5 TRBV6-5 many
CASSYRQGRLGLNEQFF TGCGCCAGCAGTTATAGACAGGGGAGGTTGGGGCTAAATGAGCAGTTCTTC TRBD1 TRBJ2-1 TRBV5-1 -
CATSRAPDSSQETQYF TGTGCCACCAGCAGAGCCCCCGACAGCTCTCAAGAGACCCAGTACTTC - TRBJ2-5 TRBV15 many
CASSRGREPGELFF TGTGCCAGCAGCCGGGGGAGGGAACCCGGGGAGCTGTTTTTT TRBD2 TRBJ2-2 TRBV7-7 many
CASSPPGRAGGNQPQHF TGTGCCAGCTCACCCCCGGGCAGGGCGGGAGGCAATCAGCCCCAGCATTTT - TRBJ1-5 TRBV18 many
CASSLPGGTDTQYF TGTGCCAGCAGCTTACCGGGGGGAACAGATACGCAGTATTTT TRBD2 TRBJ2-3 TRBV7-6 many
CASSQDGATQYF TGTGCCAGCAGCCAAGACGGGGCGACCCAGTACTTC - TRBJ2-5 TRBV4-2 few
CASSPLGALNTEAFF TGTGCCAGCAGCCCGCTAGGGGCCCTGAACACTGAAGCTTTCTTT - TRBJ1-1 TRBV11-1 -
CASSLGAEYGYTF TGTGCCAGCAGCTTAGGGGCAGAATATGGCTACACCTTC - TRBJ1-2 TRBV7-2 few
CARSEANYGYTF TGTGCCCGCAGTGAAGCTAACTATGGCTACACCTTC - TRBJ1-2 TRBV25-1 -
CASSSGGTPYEQYF TGTGCCAGTAGTAGCGGGGGTACCCCCTACGAGCAGTACTTC TRBD2 TRBJ2-7 TRBV19 many
CASSVGAASGAGTDTQYF TGTGCCAGCAGCGTAGGAGCCGCTAGCGGGGCTGGCACAGATACGCAGTATTTT TRBD2 TRBJ2-3 TRBV9 many
CASSFSPLGRATSTDTQYF TGTGCCAGCAGCTTTTCCCCTCTAGGTCGAGCCACGTCCACAGATACGCAGTATTTT - TRBJ2-3 TRBV7-6 many
CASSFGPGQGSTDTQYF - - TRBJ2-3 TRBV5-5 many
CASSQVRGTSLAKNIQYF TGTGCCAGCAGCCAAGTCCGCGGGACTTCCCTAGCCAAAAACATTCAGTACTTC - TRBJ2-4 TRBV11-2 many
CASSPMGGTDTQYF TGTGCCAGCAGCCCTATGGGGGGCACAGATACGCAGTATTTT - TRBJ2-3 TRBV7-9 -
CASSLVGTAFGETQYF TGCGCCAGCAGCTTGGTCGGGACAGCTTTCGGAGAGACCCAGTACTTC TRBD1 TRBJ2-5 TRBV5-1 many
CASSLSAEQYF TGTGCCAGCAGTTTAAGCGCCGAGCAGTACTTC - TRBJ2-7 TRBV12-3/TRBV12-4 many
CSVQGSGTDTQYF TGCAGCGTGCAGGGCAGCGGCACAGATACGCAGTATTTT - TRBJ2-3 TRBV29-1 many
CASSLDAFNSPLHF TGTGCCAGCAGCTTAGACGCCTTTAATTCACCCCTCCACTTT - TRBJ1-6 TRBV7-9 many
CASSDVAGAFNTGELFF TGTGCCAGCAGCGACGTAGCGGGGGCCTTCAACACCGGGGAGCTGTTTTTT TRBD2 TRBJ2-2 TRBV9 many
CASSARGPYNSPLHF TGTGCCAGCAGTGCCAGGGGGCCGTATAATTCACCCCTCCACTTT TRBD1 TRBJ1-6 TRBV2 many
CASSQGSTDTQYF TGCGCCAGCAGCCAAGGCAGTACAGATACGCAGTATTTT - TRBJ2-3 TRBV4-3 many
CASESGGANEQFF TGTGCCAGCGAGAGCGGGGGGGCCAATGAGCAGTTCTTC TRBD2 TRBJ2-1 TRBV12-3/TRBV12-4 many
CASSPPARTDTQYF TGTGCCAGCAGTCCCCCGGCGCGTACAGATACGCAGTATTTT - TRBJ2-3 TRBV12-3/TRBV12-4 many
CASSEQEGPQETQYF TGTGCCAGCAGTGAACAAGAGGGTCCCCAAGAGACCCAGTACTTC - TRBJ2-5 TRBV2 many
CASSSLGGANVLTF TGCGCCAGCAGCTCCCTGGGGGGGGCCAACGTCCTGACTTTC - TRBJ2-6 TRBV5-1 -
CSGGYTGLNTEAFF TGCAGCGGGGGATATACGGGATTGAACACTGAAGCTTTCTTT - TRBJ1-1 TRBV29-1 many